This T cell receptor (beta chain) was identified during a study of blood T cell repertoires in COVID-19. Study information: Sources were T cells, B-cell-depleted T cells, or PBMCs; the material itself was cDNA or gDNA.

Original analysis: For nucleated cells, counts were estimated from reference gene primer amplification. Here immunoSEQ multiplex PCR was the method, and the copy in TCRdb shows in-frame clones only, minus some. That table furnishes V, J and clone size, whereas the DNA furnished D and trimming. The sample records 65,000 to 85,000 clones, around 80% being singletons. This CDR3 has 20 amino acids. The V and J ends lost 0 bases and 0 bases, in that order; junction bases with no gene match: 14. The germline CDR1 and CDR2 sequences are LNHNV and YYDKDF (reference sequence). Source material: peripheral blood. This TCR derives from a man aged 50-60 years with active COVID-19. The V gene is TRBV15, the J gene TRBJ1-5; TRBD1 agrees at 7 bases. The CDR3 region is CATSRDVGQLGAYSNQPQHF. The CDR3 DNA reads TGTGCCACCAGCAGAGATGTGGGACAGCTCGGGGCTTATAGCAATCAGCCCCAGCATTTT. Together with reference TRBV15 and TRBJ1-5, the CDR3 gives the full variable domain: DAMVIQNPRYQVTQFGKPVTLSCSQTLNHNVMYWYQQKSSQAPKLLFHYYDKDFNNEADTPDNFQSRRPNTSFCFLDIRSPGLGDTAMYLCATSRDVGQLGAYSNQPQHFGDGTRLSIL.